The entry below describes one T cell receptor beta chain. The sample is drawn from a study of control samples from healthy donors and cancer patients. With 8 bases removed from V and 0 bases from J, the gap between germline ends came to 11 bases. This CDR3 has 14 residues. The germline gives CDR1 SNHLY, CDR2 FYNNEI. Sequenced by immunoSEQ multiplex PCR; TCRdb stores in-frame clones only, minus some. The sample yields around 200,000 clones, 85% to 95% seen once. Sample: blood. The chain carries TRBV2 and TRBJ1-3; no definite D call. This TCR came from a man aged 50 to 59 in good health. CDR3 coding DNA: TGTGCCAGCGGGCTGGGAGGCTCTGGAAACACCATATATTTT. Protein: CASGLGGSGNTIYF.